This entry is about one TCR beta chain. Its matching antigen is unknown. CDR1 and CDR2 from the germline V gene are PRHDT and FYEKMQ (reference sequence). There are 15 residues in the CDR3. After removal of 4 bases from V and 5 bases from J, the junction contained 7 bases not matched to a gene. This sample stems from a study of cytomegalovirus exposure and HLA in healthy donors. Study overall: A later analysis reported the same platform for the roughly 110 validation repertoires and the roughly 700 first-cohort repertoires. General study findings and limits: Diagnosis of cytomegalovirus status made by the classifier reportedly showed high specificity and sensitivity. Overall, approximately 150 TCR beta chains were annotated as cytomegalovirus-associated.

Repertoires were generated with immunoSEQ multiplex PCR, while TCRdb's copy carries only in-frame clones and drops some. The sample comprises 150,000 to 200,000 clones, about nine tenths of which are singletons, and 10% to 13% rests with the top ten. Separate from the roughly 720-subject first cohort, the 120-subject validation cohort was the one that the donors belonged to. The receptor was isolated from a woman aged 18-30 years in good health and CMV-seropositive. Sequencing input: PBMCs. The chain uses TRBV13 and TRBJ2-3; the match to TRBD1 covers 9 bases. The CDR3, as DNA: TGTGCCAGCAGCTCTGGACAGGGGTGGGGAGATACGCAGTATTTT. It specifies CASSSGQGWGDTQYF.